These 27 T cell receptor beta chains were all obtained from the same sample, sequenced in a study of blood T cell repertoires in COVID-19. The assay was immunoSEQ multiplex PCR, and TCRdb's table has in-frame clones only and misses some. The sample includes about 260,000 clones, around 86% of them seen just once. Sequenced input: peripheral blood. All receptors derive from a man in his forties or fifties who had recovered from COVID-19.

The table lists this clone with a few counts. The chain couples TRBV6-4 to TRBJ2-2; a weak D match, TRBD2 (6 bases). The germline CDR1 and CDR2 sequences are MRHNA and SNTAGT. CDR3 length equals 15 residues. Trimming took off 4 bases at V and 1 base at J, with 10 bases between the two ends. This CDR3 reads CASSGTGENTGELFF. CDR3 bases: TGTGCCAGCAGTGGGACGGGGGAGAACACCGGGGAGCTGTTTTTT.

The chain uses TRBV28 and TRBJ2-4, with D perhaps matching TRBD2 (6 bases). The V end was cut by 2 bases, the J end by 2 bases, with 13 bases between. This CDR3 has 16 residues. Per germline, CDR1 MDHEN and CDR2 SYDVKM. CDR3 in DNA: TGTGCCAGCAGTTTAAGATTGGGGGGTTCCAAAAACATTCAGTACTTC. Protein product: CASSLRLGGSKNIQYF.

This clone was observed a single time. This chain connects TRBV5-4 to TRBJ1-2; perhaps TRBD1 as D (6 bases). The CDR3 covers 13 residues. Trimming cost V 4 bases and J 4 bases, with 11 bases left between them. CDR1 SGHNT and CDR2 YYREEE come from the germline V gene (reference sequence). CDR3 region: CASSPRGAYGYTF. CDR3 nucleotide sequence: TGTGCCAGCAGCCCCAGGGGAGCCTATGGCTACACCTTC. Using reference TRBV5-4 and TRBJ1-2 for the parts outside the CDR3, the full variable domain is ETGVTQSPTHLIKTRGQQVTLRCSSQSGHNTVSWYQQALGQGPQFIFQYYREEENGRGNFPPRFSGLQFPNYSSELNVNALELDDSALYLCASSPRGAYGYTFGSGTRLTVV.

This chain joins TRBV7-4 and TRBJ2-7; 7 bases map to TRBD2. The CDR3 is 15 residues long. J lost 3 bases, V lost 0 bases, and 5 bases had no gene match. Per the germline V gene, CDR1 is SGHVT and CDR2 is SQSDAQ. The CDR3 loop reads CASSLAAGSHYEQYF. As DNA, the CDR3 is TGTGCCAGCAGCTTAGCAGCGGGGTCGCACTACGAGCAGTACTTC.

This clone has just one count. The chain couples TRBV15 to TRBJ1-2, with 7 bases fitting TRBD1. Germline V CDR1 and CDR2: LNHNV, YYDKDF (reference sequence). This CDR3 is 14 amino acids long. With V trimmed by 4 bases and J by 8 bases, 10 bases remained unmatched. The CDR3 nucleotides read TGTGCCACCAGCAATACCGACAGGGAAGACGGCTACACCTTC. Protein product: CATSNTDREDGYTF.

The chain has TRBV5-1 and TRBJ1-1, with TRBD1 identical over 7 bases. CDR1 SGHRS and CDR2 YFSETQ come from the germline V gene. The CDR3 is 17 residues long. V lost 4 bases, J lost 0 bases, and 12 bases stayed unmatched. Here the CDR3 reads CASSNRGLQPLNTEAFF. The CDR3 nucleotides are TGCGCCAGCAGCAACAGGGGCCTGCAGCCCCTGAACACTGAAGCTTTCTTT.

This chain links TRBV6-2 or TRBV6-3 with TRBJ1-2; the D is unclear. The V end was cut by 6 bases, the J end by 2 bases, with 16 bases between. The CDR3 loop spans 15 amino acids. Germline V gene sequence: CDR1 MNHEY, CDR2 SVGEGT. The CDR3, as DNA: TGTGCCAGCAGCCCTCTCGGTAGAGGGAACTATGGCTACACCTTC. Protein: CASSPLGRGNYGYTF.

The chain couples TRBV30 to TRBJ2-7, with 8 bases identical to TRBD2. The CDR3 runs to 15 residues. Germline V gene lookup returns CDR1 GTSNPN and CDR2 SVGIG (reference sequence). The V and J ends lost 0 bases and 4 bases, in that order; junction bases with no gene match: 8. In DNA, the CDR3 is TGTGCCTGGAGTGTTTTACTAGCGGAGACTTACGAGCAGTACTTC. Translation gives CAWSVLLAETYEQYF.

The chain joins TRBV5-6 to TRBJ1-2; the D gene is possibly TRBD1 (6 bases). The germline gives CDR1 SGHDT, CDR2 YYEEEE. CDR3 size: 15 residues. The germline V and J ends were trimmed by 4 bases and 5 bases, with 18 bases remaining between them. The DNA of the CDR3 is TGTGCCAGCAGCGGGCCTGGGCAGGGGATTTATGGCTACACCTTC. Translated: CASSGPGQGIYGYTF.

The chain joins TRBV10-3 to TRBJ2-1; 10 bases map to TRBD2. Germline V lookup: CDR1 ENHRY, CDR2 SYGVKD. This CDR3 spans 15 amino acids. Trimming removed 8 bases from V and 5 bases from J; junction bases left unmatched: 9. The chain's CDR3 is CAIGIAGGLHNEQFF. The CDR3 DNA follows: TGTGCCATCGGAATAGCGGGAGGACTACACAATGAGCAGTTCTTC.

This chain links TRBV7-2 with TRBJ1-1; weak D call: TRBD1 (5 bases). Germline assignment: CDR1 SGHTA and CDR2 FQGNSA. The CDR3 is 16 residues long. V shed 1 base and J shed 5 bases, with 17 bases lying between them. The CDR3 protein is CASSLGWGTRGTEAFF. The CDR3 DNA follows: TGTGCCAGCAGCTTAGGATGGGGCACCCGTGGGACTGAAGCTTTCTTT. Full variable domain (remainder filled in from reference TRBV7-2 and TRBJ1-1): GAGVSQSPSNKVTEKGKDVELRCDPISGHTALYWYRQSLGQGLEFLIYFQGNSAPDKSGLPSDRFSAERTGGSVSTLTIQRTQQEDSAVYLCASSLGWGTRGTEAFFGQGTRLTVV.

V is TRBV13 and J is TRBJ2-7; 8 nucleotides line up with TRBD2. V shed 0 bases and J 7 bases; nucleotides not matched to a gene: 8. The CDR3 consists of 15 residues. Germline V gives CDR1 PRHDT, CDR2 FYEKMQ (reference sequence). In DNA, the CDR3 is TGTGCCAGCAGCTTAGGTAGCGGGGAACTACGGGAGCAGTACTTC. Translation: CASSLGSGELREQYF. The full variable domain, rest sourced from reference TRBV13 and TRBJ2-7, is AAGVIQSPRHLIKEKRETATLKCYPIPRHDTVYWYQQGPGQDPQFLISFYEKMQSDKGSIPDRFSAQQFSDYHSELNMSSLELGDSALYFCASSLGSGELREQYFGPGTRLTVT.

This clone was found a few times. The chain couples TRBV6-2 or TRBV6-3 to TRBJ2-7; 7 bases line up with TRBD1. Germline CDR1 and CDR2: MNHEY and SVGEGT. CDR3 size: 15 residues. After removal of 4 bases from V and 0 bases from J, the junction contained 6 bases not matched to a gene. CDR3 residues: CASSSPDRLSYEQYF. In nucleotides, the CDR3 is TGTGCCAGCAGTTCACCGGACAGGCTCTCCTACGAGCAGTACTTC.

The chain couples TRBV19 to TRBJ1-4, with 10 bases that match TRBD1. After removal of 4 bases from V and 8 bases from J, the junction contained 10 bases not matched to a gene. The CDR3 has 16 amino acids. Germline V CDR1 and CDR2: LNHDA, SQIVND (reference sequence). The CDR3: CASSTHRQGAGEKLFF. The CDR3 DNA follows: TGTGCCAGTAGTACCCACCGACAGGGGGCAGGAGAAAAACTGTTTTTT.

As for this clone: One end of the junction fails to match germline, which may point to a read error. In DNA, the CDR3 is TGTGCCAGCTTACCACTCCCACCGGGACAGGGGATGGGTGGCTACACCTTC. As protein: CASLPLPPGQGMGGYTF. V usage is TRBV18 and J usage is TRBJ1-2; 10 positions agree with TRBD1. The germline CDR1 and CDR2 sequences are KGHSH and LQKENI. The CDR3 contains 17 residues.

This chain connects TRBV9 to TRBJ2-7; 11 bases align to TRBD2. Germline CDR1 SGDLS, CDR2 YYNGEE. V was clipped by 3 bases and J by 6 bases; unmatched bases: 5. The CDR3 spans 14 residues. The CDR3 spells CASSGSGRAREQYF. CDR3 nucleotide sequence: TGTGCCAGCAGCGGTAGCGGGAGGGCCCGCGAGCAGTACTTC.

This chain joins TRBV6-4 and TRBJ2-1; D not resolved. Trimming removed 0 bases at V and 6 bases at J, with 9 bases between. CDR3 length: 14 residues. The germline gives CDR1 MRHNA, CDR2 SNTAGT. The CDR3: CASSDSFPSNEQFF. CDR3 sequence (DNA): TGTGCCAGCAGTGACTCGTTTCCTTCCAATGAGCAGTTCTTC.

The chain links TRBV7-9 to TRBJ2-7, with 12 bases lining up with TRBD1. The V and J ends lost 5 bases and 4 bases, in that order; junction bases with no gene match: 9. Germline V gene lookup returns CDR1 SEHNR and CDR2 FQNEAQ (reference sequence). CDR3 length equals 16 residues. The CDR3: CASSVQGQGALYEQYF. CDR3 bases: TGTGCCAGCAGCGTCCAGGGACAGGGGGCTTTATACGAGCAGTACTTC.

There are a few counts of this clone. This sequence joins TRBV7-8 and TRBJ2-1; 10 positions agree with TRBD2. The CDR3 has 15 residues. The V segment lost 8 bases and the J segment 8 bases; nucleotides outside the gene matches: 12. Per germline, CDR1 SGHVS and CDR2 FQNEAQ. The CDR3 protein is CASGRAGGPLYEQFF. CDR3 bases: TGTGCCAGCGGCAGAGCGGGAGGGCCTCTCTATGAGCAGTTCTTC.

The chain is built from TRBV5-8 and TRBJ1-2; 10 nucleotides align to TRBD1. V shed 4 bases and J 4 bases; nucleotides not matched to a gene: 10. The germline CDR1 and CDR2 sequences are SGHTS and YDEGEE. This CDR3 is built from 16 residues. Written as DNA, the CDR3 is TGTGCCAGCAGCCCTCAGACAGGGGGCAGCTTCTATGGCTACACCTTC. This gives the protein CASSPQTGGSFYGYTF.

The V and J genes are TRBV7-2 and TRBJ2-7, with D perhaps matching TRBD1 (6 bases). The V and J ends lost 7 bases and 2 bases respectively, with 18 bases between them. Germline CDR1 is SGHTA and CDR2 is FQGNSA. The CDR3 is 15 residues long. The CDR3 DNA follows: TGTGCCAGCACCCATGGTAAGGGGACAACCTACGAGCAGTACTTC. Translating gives CASTHGKGTTYEQYF.

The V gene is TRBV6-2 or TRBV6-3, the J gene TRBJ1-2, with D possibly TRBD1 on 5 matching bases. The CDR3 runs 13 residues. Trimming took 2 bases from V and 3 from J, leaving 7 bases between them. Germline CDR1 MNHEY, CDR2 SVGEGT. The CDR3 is CASSYQGDYGYTF. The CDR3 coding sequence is TGTGCCAGCAGTTACCAGGGTGACTATGGCTACACCTTC.

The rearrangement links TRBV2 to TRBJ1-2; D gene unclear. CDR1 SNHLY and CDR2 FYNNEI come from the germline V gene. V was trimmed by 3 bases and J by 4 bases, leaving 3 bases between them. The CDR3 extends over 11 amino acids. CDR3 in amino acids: CASSDGYGYTF. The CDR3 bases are TGTGCCAGCAGTGACGGCTATGGCTACACCTTC. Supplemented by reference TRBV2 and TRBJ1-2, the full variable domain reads EPEVTQTPSHQVTQMGQEVILRCVPISNHLYFYWYRQILGQKVEFLVSFYNNEISEKSEIFDDQFSVERPDGSNFTLKIRSTKLEDSAMYFCASSDGYGYTFGSGTRLTVV.

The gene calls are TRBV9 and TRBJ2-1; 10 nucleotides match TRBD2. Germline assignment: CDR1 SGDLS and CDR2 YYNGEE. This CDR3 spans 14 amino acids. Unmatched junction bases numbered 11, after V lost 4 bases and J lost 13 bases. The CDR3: CASSPGLAALKQFF. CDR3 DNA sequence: TGTGCCAGCAGCCCAGGACTAGCGGCATTGAAACAGTTCTTC.

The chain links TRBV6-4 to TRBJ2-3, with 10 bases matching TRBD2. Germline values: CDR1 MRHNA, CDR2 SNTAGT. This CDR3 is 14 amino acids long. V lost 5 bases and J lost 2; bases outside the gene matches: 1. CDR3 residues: CASSSGGATDTQYF. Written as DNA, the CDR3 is TGTGCCAGCAGTAGCGGGGGGGCCACAGATACGCAGTATTTT.

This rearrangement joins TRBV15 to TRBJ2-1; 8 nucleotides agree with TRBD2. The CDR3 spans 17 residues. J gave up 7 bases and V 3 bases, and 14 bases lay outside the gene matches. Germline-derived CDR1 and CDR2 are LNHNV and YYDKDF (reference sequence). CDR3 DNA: TGTGCCACCAGCAGGGACCGAGGAGCGGGAGATAGTAATGAGCAGTTCTTC. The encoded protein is CATSRDRGAGDSNEQFF.

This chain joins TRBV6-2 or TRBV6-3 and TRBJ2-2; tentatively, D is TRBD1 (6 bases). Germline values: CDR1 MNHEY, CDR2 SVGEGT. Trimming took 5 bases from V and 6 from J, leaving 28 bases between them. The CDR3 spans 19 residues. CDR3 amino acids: CASSPATGLLTFDAGELFF. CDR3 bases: TGTGCCAGCAGTCCGGCGACAGGCCTTCTTACCTTTGATGCCGGGGAGCTGTTTTTT.